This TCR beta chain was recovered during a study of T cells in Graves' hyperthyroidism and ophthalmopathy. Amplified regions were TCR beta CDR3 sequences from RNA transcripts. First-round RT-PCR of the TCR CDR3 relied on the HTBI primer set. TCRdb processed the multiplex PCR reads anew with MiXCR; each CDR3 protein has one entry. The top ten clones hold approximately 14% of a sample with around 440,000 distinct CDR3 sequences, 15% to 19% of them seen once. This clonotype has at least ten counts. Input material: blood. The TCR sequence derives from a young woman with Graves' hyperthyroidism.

In DNA form, the CDR3 reads TGTGCCAGCAGCTGGGGGCCGGGCTCCTACAATGAGCAGTTCTTC. The encoded protein is CASSWGPGSYNEQFF. This sequence joins TRBV7-3 and TRBJ2-1; possible D gene TRBD1, 6 bases. Deletions cut 4 bases from V and 0 bases from J, with 10 bases between. The germline V gene has CDR1 SGHTA and CDR2 FQGTGA. The CDR3 loop spans 15 amino acids.